This TCR beta chain was sequenced for a study of shared clonotypes between healthy human individuals. Study-wide findings and caveats: Although depth was large, rarefaction showed that sequencing of the sorted subsets was incomplete.

CDR3 length: 16 amino acids. Losses at the gene ends were 2 bases for V and 8 bases for J; bases not matched to a gene: 13. Per germline, CDR1 SGDLS and CDR2 YYNGEE. CD4+ cell separation produced CD45RA+ naive and CD45RA-negative memory subsets. Here immunoSEQ multiplex PCR was the method, and the copy in TCRdb shows in-frame clones only, minus some. Counted here are roughly 1 million clones, more than 60% occurring once; the ten biggest clones make up over 1.3%. Concerning this clone itself: Antigen unknown.

Sequences were obtained from memory CD4+ T cells sorted from blood. Subset given: CD45RA-negative fraction. The source of this sequence is a man between 18 and 35 years old in good health. The chain links TRBV9 to TRBJ2-1; 7 bases map to TRBD1. CDR3 nucleotide sequence: TGTGCCAGCAGCGTGGGACAGCGCGCTAGTTTCCATGAGCAGTTCTTC. This encodes CASSVGQRASFHEQFF.